The clone carrying this T cell receptor (beta chain) was seen only a few times. Its antigen is undetermined. The data belong to a study of response to subunit inactivated influenza vaccine. Findings and limits, study-wide: With each seasonal influenza vaccination, the authors suggested, few new T cells are recruited.

The V gene lost 2 bases and the J gene lost 0 bases, with 14 bases spanning the gap. CDR1 is SGHAT and CDR2 is FQNNGV in the germline V gene. This CDR3 region has 16 residues. Each CDR3 protein is one row after TCRdb ran MiXCR on the RT-PCR reads. This sample has some 500,000 distinct CDR3 sequences; under 15% occur once, and the top ten carry under 15%. The sample in question was PBMCs from blood, obtained more than 35 days after vaccination. This sequence was found in a man aged 45 to 65 who received an inactivated influenza vaccine. The chain links TRBV11-2 to TRBJ2-7, with D perhaps matching TRBD1 (6 bases). The DNA for the CDR3 is TGTGCCAGCAGCTTAATTAGCTACAGGGACTCCTACGAGCAGTACTTC. As protein: CASSLISYRDSYEQYF.